This TCR beta chain was captured by sequencing in a study of shared clonotypes between healthy human individuals. Study at large: Donors had three CD4 naive, three CD4 memory, two CD8 naive and one CD8 memory plate apiece.

CDR1 and CDR2 (germline): SGDLS, YYNGEE. The CDR3 totals 18 residues. V lost 0 bases and J lost 0; bases outside the gene matches: 7. Naivety among CD8 cells was defined by CD45RO negativity and positive CCR7 selection, thereby excluding terminally differentiated effector memory CD45RA+ cells. Participating donors were healthy, HIV-negative adults free of recent acute infections or vaccinations. Investigators spread the genomic DNA of each subset evenly over several immunoSEQ plates. Assay used: immunoSEQ multiplex PCR; TCRdb lists only in-frame clones, some missing. The table has 1.5 million to 2.5 million clones, approximately 94% seen once; the top ten hold 0.9% to 1.5%.

The chain recombines TRBV9 with TRBJ1-3; 9 positions match TRBD1. This clonotype originated in a man younger than 35 in good health. Sequencing used naive CD8+ T cells sorted from blood. The CDR3 nucleotides read TGTGCCAGCAGCGTAGTTGGGACAGGGCCCTCCTCTGGAAACACCATATATTTT. Protein sequence: CASSVVGTGPSSGNTIYF.